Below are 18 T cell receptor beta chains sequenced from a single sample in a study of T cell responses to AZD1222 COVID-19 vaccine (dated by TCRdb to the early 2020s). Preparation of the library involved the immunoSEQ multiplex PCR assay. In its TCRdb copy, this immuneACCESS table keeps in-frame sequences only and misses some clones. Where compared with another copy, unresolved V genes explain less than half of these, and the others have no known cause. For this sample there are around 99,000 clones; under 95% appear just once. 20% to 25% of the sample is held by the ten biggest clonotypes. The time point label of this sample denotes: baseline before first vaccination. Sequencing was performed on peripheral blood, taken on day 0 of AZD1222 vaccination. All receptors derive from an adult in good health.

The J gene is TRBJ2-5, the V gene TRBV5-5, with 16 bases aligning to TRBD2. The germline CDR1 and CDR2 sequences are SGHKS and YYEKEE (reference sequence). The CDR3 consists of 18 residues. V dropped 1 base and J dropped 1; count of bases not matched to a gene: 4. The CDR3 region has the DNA TGTGCCAGCAGCTTGATGGGACTAGCGGGGGGGTTCCAAGAGACCCAGTACTTC. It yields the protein CASSLMGLAGGFQETQYF.

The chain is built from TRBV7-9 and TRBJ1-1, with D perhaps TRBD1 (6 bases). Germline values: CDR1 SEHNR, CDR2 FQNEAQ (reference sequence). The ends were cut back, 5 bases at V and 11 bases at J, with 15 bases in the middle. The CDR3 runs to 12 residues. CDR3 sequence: CASSPNRDRAFF. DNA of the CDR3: TGTGCCAGCAGCCCCAACAGGGACCGGGCTTTCTTT.

The CDR3 loop reads CATSDSSRNTGELFF. CDR3 bases: TGTGCCACCAGTGATTCATCGAGGAACACCGGGGAGCTGTTTTTT. The chain is built from TRBV24-1 and TRBJ2-2; D call uncertain. The germline V gene has CDR1 KGHDR and CDR2 SFDVKD. V was shortened by 2 bases and J by 1 base, with 7 bases between the two germline ends. This CDR3 spans 15 amino acids.

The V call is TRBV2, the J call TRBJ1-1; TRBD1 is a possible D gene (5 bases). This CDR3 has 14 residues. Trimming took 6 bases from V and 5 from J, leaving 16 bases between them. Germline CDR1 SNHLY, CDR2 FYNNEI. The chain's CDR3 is CASSTGRDRTEAFF. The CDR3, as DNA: TGTGCCAGCAGCACCGGCAGGGATAGGACTGAAGCTTTCTTT.

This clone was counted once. CDR3 in amino acids: CASSLGTGGEYQETQYF. In DNA form, the CDR3 reads TGTGCCAGCAGCTTAGGAACGGGGGGGGAGTACCAAGAGACCCAGTACTTC. The rearrangement joins TRBV7-2 to TRBJ2-5, with 8 bases fitting TRBD2. CDR1 is SGHTA, CDR2 FQGNSA, per germline. The CDR3 consists of 17 residues. V was clipped by 1 base and J by 0 bases; unmatched bases: 7.

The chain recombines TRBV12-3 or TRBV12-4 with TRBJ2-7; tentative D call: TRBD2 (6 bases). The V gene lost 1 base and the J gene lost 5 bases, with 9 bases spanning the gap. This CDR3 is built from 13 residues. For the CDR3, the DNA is TGTGCCAGCAGTTTAGGACGGAGGGACGAGCAGTACTTC. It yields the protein CASSLGRRDEQYF.

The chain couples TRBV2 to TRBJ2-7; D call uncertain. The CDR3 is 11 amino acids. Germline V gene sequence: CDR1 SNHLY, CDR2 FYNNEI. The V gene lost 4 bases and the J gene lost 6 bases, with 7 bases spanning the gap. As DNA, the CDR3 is TGTGCCAGCAGTGTGCAATTCGAGCAGTACTTC. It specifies CASSVQFEQYF.

In DNA, the CDR3 is TGCGCCAGCAGCTGGACAGGGGAAAACACTGAAGCTTTCTTT. Protein product: CASSWTGENTEAFF. This chain links TRBV5-1 with TRBJ1-1, with 9 nucleotides matching TRBD1. Germline trimming cut 3 bases from V and 2 bases from J; bases unmatched to any gene: 2. The CDR3 length is 14 residues. The germline V gene encodes CDR1 SGHRS and CDR2 YFSETQ.

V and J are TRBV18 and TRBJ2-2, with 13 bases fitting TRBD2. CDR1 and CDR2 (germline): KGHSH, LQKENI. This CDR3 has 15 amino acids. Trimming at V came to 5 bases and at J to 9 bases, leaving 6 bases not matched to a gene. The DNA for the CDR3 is TGTGCCAGCTCAACCGGGACTAGCGGGATCCGGGAGCTGTTTTTT. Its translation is CASSTGTSGIRELFF. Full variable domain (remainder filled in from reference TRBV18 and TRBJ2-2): NAGVMQNPRHLVRRRGQEARLRCSPMKGHSHVYWYRQLPEEGLKFMVYLQKENIIDESGMPKERFSAEFPKEGPSILRIQQVVRGDSAAYFCASSTGTSGIRELFFGEGSRLTVL.

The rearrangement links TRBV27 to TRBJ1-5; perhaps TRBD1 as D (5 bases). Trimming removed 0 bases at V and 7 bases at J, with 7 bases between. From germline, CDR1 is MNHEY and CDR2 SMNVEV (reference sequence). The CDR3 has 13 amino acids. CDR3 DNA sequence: TGTGCCAGCAGTTTATCGGGGGTGCAGCCCCAGCATTTT. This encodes CASSLSGVQPQHF.

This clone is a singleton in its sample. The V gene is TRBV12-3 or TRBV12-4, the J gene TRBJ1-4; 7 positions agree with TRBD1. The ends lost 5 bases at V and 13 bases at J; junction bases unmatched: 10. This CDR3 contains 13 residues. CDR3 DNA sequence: TGTGCCAGCAGTATCACCAACAGGGACAGACTGTTTTTT. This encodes CASSITNRDRLFF.

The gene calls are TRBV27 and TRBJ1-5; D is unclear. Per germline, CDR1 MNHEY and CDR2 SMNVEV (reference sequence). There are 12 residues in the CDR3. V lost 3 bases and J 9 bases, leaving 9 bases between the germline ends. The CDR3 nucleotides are TGTGCCAGCAGTTTCCGGGGTTCGCCCCAGCATTTT. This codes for CASSFRGSPQHF.

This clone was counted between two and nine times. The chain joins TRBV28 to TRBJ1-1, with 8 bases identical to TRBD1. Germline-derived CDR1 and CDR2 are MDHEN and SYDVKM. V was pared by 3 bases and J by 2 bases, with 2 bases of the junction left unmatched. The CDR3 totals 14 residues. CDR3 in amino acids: CASSLTGVNTEAFF. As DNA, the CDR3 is TGTGCCAGCAGTTTGACAGGGGTAAACACTGAAGCTTTCTTT.

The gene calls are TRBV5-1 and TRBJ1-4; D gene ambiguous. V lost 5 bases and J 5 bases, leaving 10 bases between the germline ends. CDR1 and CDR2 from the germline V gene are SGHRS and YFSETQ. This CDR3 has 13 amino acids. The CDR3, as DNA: TGCGCCAGCAGACTTGGCATAAATGAAAAACTGTTTTTT. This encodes CASRLGINEKLFF.

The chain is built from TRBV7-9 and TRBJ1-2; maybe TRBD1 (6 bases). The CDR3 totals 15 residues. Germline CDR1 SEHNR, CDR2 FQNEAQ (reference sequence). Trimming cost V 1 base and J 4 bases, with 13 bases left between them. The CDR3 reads CASSLEQGLPYGYTF. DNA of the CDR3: TGTGCCAGCAGCTTAGAGCAGGGGTTACCCTATGGCTACACCTTC.

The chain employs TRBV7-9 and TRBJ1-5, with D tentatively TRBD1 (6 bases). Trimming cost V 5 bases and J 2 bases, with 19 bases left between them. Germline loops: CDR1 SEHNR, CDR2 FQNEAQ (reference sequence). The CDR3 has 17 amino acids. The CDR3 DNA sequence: TGTGCCAGCAGCCCAGGCGGGGGGCAGGGTGGCAATCAGCCCCAGCATTTT. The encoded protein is CASSPGGGQGGNQPQHF.

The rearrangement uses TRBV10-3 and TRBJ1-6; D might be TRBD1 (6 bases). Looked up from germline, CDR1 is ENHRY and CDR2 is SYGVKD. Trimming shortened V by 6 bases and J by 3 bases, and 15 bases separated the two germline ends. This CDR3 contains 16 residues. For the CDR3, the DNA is TGTGCCATCAGCCAAGCGGGGGCGGGCTATAATTCACCCCTCCACTTT. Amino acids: CAISQAGAGYNSPLHF.

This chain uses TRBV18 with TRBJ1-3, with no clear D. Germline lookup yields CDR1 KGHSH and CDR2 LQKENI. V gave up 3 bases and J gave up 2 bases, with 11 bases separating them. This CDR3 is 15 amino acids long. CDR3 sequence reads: CASSPVDEAGNTIYF. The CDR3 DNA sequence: TGTGCCAGCTCACCCGTGGACGAGGCTGGAAACACCATATATTTT.